Detailed here is one T cell receptor beta chain. Its antigen remains unknown. This sample stems from a study of cytomegalovirus exposure and HLA in healthy donors. Across the whole study: Early released data had about 85 million unique TCRs, all coming from HLA-typed donors. Study-wide results and limits: Rarity marked most TCR sequences, yet some public TCRs occurred in many donors. A later analysis found TCR association rates differed by HLA locus, highest for DRB1 and lowest for HLA-C. According to reports, the classifier identified cytomegalovirus status with high specificity and sensitivity.

13 Jbeta primers and 60 Vbeta primers were used for the PCR. Some clones are missing from TCRdb's copy, which holds only in-frame ones; the method was immunoSEQ multiplex PCR. This sample has roughly 150,000 clones, with roughly 82% found just once. The source material was PBMCs. The clonotype comes from a girl between 5 and 17 years old in good health and CMV-seropositive.

CDR3 residues: CATSRDPGERDTQYF. The CDR3 DNA reads as TGTGCCACCAGCAGAGATCCGGGGGAGAGGGATACGCAGTATTTT. The rearrangement uses TRBV15 and TRBJ2-3, with a possible D match to TRBD2 (6 bases). Germline-derived CDR1 and CDR2 are LNHNV and YYDKDF (reference sequence). CDR3 length equals 15 residues. Trimming removed 0 bases from V and 6 bases from J, with 13 bases in between.